Sequencing of this TCR beta chain was carried out in a study of cytomegalovirus exposure and HLA in healthy donors. Only a few counts were recorded for this clone. Clones were sequenced by immunoSEQ multiplex PCR, and TCRdb holds only the in-frame ones, with some missing. The sample lists approximately 300,000 clones; approximately 90% were seen once. V lost 4 bases and J 6 bases, leaving 14 bases between the germline ends. Looked up from germline, CDR1 is SGDLS and CDR2 is YYNGEE. CDR3 length: 15 residues. Source material: PBMCs. V usage is TRBV9 and J usage is TRBJ1-6, with unresolved D. The sequence came from a young woman in good health and CMV-seropositive. CDR3 loop: CASSPSGRVNSPLHF. Written as DNA, the CDR3 is TGTGCCAGCAGCCCGAGTGGGAGGGTTAATTCACCCCTCCACTTT. Looking up the rest from reference TRBV9 and TRBJ1-6 gives the full variable domain: DSGVTQTPKHLITATGQRVTLRCSPRSGDLSVYWYQQSLDQGLQFLIQYYNGEERAKGNILERFSAQQFPDLHSELNLSSLELGDSALYFCASSPSGRVNSPLHFGNGTRLTVT.